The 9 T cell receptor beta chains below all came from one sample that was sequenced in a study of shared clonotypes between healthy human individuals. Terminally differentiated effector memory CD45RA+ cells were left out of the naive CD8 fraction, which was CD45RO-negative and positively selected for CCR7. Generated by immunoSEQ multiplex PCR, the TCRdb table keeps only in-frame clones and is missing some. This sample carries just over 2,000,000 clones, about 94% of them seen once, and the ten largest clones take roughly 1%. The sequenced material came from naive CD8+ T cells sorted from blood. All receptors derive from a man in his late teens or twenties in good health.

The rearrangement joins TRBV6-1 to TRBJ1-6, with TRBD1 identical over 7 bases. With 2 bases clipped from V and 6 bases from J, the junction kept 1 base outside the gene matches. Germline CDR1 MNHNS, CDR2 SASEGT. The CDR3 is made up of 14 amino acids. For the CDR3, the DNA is TGTGCCAGCAGTGAATGGGACAGTAATTCACCCCTCCACTTT. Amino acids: CASSEWDSNSPLHF.

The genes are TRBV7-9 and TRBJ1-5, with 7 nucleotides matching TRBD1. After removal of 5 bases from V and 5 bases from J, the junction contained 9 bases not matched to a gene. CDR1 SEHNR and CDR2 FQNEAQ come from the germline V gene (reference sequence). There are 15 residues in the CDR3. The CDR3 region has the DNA TGTGCCAGCAGCCTAGGGGGCAGGGGCGATCAGCCCCAGCATTTT. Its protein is CASSLGGRGDQPQHF.

As DNA, the CDR3 is TGTGCCAGCAGCAGGGACAGGGGAGAAACTGAAGCTTTCTTT. It translates to CASSRDRGETEAFF. The gene calls are TRBV9 and TRBJ1-1; 10 bases fit TRBD1. The V gene's germline CDR1 is SGDLS and CDR2 YYNGEE. This CDR3 contains 14 residues. The V segment lost 4 bases and the J segment 5 bases; nucleotides outside the gene matches: 5.

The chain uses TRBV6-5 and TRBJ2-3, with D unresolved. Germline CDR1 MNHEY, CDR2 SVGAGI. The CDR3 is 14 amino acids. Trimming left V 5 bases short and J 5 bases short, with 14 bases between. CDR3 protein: CASSPVPVEDTQYF. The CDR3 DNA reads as TGTGCCAGCAGTCCCGTCCCGGTGGAAGATACGCAGTATTTT.

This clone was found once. Here the CDR3 DNA reads TGTGCCAGCAGCTTCGTTGCGGGGGGCGACGGGAATGAGCAGTTCTTC. Translating gives CASSFVAGGDGNEQFF. The J gene is TRBJ2-1, the V gene TRBV12-1; TRBD2, the D gene given by the table, was not confirmed from the DNA. TRBV12-1 is a documented pseudogene. The CDR3 is made up of 16 amino acids.

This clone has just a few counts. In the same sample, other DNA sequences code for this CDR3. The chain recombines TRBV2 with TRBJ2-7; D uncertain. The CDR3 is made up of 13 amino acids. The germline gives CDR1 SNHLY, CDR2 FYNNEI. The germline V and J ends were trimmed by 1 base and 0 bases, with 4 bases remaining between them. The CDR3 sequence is CASSEGGSYEQYF. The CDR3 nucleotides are TGTGCCAGCAGTGAAGGGGGCTCCTACGAGCAGTACTTC. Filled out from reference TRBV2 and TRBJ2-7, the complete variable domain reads EPEVTQTPSHQVTQMGQEVILRCVPISNHLYFYWYRQILGQKVEFLVSFYNNEISEKSEIFDDQFSVERPDGSNFTLKIRSTKLEDSAMYFCASSEGGSYEQYFGPGTRLTVT.

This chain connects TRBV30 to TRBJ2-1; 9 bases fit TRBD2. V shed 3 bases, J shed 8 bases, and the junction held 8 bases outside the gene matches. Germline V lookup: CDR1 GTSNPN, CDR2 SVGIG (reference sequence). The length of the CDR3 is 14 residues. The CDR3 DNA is TGTGCCTGGAGCCCGGGTAGCGGGAGAGATGAGCAGTTCTTC. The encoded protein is CAWSPGSGRDEQFF. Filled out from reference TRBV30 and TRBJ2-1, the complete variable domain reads SQTIHQWPATLVQPVGSPLSLECTVEGTSNPNLYWYRQAAGRGLQLLFYSVGIGQISSEVPQNLSASRPQDRQFILSSKKLLLSDSGFYLCAWSPGSGRDEQFFGPGTRLTVL.

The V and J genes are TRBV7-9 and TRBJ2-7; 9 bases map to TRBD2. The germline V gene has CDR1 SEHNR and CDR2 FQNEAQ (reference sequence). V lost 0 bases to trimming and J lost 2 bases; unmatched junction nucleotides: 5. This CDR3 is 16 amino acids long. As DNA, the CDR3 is TGTGCCAGCAGCTTAGCCGACGCGGGAGGGGCCTACGAGCAGTACTTC. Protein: CASSLADAGGAYEQYF.

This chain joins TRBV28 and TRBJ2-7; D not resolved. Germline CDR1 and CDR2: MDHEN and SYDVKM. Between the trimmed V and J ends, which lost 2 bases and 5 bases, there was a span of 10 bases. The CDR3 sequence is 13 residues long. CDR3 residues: CASSLAVDDEQYF. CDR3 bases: TGTGCCAGCAGTTTAGCGGTTGACGACGAGCAGTACTTC.